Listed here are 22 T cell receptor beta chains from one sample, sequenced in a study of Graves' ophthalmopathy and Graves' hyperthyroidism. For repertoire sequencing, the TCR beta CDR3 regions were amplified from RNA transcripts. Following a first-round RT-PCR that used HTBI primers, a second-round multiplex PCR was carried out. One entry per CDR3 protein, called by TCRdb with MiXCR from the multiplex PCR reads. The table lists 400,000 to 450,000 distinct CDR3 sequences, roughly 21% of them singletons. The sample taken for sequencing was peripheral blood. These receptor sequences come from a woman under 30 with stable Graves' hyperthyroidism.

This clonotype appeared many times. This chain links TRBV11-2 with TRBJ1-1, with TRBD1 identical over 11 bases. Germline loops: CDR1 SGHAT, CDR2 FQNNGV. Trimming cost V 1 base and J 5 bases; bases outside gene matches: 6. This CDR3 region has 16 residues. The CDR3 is CASSLVGQGAGTEAFF. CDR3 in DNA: TGTGCCAGCAGCTTAGTCGGACAGGGGGCTGGTACTGAAGCTTTCTTT. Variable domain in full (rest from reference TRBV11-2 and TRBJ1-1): EAGVAQSPRYKIIEKRQSVAFWCNPISGHATLYWYQQILGQGPKLLIQFQNNGVVDDSQLPKDRFSAERLKGVDSTLKIQPAKLEDSAVYLCASSLVGQGAGTEAFFGQGTRLTVV.

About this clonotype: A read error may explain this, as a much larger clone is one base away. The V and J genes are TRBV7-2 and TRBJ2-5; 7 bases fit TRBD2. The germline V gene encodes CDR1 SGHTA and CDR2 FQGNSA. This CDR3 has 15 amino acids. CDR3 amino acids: CASSQTGLSQETKYF. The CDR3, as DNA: TGTGCCAGCAGCCAAACGGGACTATCCCAAGAGACCAAGTACTTC.

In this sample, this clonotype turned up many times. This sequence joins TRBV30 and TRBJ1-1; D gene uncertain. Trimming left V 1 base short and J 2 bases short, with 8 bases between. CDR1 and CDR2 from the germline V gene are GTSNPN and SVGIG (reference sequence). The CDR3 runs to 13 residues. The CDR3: CAWSAHRNTEAFF. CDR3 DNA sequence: TGTGCCTGGAGTGCTCACCGTAACACTGAAGCTTTCTTT.

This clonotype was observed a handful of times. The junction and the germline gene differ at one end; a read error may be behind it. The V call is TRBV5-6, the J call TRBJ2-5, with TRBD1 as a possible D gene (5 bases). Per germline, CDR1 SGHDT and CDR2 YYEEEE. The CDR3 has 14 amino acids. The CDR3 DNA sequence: TGTGCCAGCAGCACAGGATCGGGTCAAGAGACCCAGCACTTC. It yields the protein CASSTGSGQETQHF.

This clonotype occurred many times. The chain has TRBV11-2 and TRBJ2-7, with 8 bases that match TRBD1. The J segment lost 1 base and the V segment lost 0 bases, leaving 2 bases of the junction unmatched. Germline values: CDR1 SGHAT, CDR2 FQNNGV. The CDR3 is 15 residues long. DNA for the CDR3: TGTGCCAGCAGCTTAGACCGGGACAGGTCCTACGAGCAGTACTTC. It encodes CASSLDRDRSYEQYF.

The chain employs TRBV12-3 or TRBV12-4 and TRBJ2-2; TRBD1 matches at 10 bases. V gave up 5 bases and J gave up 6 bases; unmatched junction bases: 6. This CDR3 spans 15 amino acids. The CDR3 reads CASSDRGRWAGELFF. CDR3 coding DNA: TGTGCCAGCAGTGACAGGGGGCGATGGGCCGGGGAGCTGTTTTTT.

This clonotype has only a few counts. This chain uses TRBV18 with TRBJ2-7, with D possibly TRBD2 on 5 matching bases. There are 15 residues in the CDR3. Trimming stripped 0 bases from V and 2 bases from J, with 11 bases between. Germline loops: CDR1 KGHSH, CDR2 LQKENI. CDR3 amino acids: CASSPPSGVPYEQYF. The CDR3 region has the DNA TGTGCCAGCTCACCACCTTCCGGGGTACCCTACGAGCAGTACTTC.

The CDR3 DNA sequence: TGTGCCTGGGGGACAGGAGTGGTCACCGGGGAGCTGTTTTTT. This translates into CAWGTGVVTGELFF. This chain connects TRBV30 to TRBJ2-2; 8 bases fit TRBD1. Unmatched junction bases numbered 6, after V lost 5 bases and J lost 4 bases. Per germline, CDR1 GTSNPN and CDR2 SVGIG (reference sequence). The CDR3 has 14 residues.

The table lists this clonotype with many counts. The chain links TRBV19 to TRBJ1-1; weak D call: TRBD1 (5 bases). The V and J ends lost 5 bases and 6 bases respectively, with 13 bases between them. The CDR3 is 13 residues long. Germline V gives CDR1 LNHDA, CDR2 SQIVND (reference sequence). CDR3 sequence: CASSLRAYAEAFF. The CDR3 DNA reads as TGTGCCAGTAGTCTCAGGGCGTACGCTGAAGCTTTCTTT.

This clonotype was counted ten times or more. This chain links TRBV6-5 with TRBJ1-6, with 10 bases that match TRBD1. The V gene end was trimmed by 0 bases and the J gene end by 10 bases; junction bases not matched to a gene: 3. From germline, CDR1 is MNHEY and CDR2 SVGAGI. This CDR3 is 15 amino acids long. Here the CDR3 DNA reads TGTGCCAGCAGTTACTCGGGGACAGGGGTGTCACCCCTCCACTTT. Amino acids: CASSYSGTGVSPLHF.

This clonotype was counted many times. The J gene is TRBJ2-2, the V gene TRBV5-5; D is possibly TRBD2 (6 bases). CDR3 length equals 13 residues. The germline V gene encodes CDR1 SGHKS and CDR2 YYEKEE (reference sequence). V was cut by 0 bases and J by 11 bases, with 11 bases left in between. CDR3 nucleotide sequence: TGTGCCAGCAGCTTGGCGGAGGAGGGAGAGCTGTTTTTT. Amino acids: CASSLAEEGELFF.

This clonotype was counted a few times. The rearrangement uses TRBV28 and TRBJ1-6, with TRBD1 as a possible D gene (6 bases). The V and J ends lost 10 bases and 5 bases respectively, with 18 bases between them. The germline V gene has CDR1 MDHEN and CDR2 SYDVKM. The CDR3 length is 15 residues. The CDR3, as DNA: TGTGCCACCCGAGGGGGAGGGACCGATAATTCACCCCTCCACTTT. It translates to CATRGGGTDNSPLHF.

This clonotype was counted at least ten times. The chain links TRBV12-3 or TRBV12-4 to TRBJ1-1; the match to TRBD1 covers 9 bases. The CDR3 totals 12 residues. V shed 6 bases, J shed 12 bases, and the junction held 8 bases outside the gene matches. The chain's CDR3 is CASRPGTGLTFF. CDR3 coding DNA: TGTGCCAGCAGACCCGGGACAGGGCTGACTTTCTTT.

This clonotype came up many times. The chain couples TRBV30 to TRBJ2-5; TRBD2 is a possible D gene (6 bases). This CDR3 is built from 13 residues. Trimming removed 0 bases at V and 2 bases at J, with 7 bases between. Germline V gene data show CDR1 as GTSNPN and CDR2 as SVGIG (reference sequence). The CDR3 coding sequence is TGTGCCTGGAGTGTTGCGGGGCAAGAGACCCAGTACTTC. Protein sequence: CAWSVAGQETQYF. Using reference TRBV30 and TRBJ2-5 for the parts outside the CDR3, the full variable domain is SQTIHQWPATLVQPVGSPLSLECTVEGTSNPNLYWYRQAAGRGLQLLFYSVGIGQISSEVPQNLSASRPQDRQFILSSKKLLLSDSGFYLCAWSVAGQETQYFGPGTRLLVL.

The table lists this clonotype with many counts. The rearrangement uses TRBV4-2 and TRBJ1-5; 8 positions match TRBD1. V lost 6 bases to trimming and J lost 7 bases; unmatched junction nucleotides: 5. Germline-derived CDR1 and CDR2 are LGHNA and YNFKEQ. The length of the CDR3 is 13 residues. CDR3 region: CASSPTGEQPQHF. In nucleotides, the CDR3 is TGTGCCAGCAGTCCGACAGGGGAACAGCCCCAGCATTTT.

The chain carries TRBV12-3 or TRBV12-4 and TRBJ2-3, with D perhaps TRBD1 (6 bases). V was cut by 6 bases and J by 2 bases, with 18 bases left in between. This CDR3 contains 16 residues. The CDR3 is CASSTARTEFTDTQYF. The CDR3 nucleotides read TGTGCCAGCAGCACCGCGCGGACAGAGTTCACAGATACGCAGTATTTT.

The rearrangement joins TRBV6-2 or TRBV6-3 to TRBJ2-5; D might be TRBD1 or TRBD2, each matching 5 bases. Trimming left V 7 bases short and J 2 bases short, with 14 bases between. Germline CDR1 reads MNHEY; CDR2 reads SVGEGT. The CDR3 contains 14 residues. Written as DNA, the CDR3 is TGTGCCAGCACCTATGGGGACGCTCAAGAGACCCAGTACTTC. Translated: CASTYGDAQETQYF.

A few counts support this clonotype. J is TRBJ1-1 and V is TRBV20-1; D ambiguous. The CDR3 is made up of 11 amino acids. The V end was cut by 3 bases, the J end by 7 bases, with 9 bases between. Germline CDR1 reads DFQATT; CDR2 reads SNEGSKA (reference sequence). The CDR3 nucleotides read TGCAGTGCTAGGGAGGACGTTGAAGCTTTCTTT. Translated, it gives CSAREDVEAFF.

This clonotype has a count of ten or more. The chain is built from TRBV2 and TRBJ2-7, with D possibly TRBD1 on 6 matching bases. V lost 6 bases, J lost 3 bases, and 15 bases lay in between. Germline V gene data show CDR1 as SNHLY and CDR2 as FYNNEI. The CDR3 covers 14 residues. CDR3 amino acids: CASSARQVHYEQYF. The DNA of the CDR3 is TGTGCCAGCAGCGCCCGACAGGTGCACTACGAGCAGTACTTC.

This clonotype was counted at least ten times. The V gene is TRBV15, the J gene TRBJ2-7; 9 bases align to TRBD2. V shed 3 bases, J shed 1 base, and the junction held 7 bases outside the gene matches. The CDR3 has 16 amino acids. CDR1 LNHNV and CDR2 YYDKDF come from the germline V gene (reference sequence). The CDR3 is CATSRVAGDLSYEQYF. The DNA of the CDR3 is TGTGCCACCAGCAGGGTAGCGGGAGATTTGTCCTACGAGCAGTACTTC.

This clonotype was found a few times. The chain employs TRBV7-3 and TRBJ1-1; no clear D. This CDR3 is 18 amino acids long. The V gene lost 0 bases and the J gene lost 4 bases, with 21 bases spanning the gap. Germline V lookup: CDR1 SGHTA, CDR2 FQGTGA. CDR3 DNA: TGTGCCAGCAGCTTAACGGTCGGTTCCCGAGGACGAGGCACTGAAGCTTTCTTT. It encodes CASSLTVGSRGRGTEAFF.

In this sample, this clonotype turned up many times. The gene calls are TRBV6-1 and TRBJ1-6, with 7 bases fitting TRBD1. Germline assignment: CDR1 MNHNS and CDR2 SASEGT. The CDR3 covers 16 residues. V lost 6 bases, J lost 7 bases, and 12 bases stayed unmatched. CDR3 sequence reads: CASRKTRTGGNSPLHF. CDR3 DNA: TGTGCCAGCAGGAAGACCCGGACAGGAGGCAATTCACCCCTCCACTTT.